The present T cell receptor beta chain was sequenced within a study of blood T cell repertoires in COVID-19. Per the original data handling: Nucleated cell counts were estimated from reference gene primer amplification. The method was immunoSEQ multiplex PCR; TCRdb's version includes in-frame clones alone and lacks a portion of them. V and J calls and clone size come straight from that table; D and trimming were deduced from the DNA. Found here are about 73,000 clones, around 82% of them singletons; the top ten hold 25% to 30%. This clone occurred a few times. The source is a human donor in a cohort sampled during active COVID-19. Material: peripheral blood.

In nucleotides, the CDR3 is TGTGCCAGCAGCGTAGGCCCGGGACTCCGGTCCTATAATTCACCCCTCCACTTT. Its translation: CASSVGPGLRSYNSPLHF. The chain links TRBV9 to TRBJ1-6; D is perhaps TRBD1 (5 bases). The CDR3 runs to 18 residues. Germline loops: CDR1 SGDLS, CDR2 YYNGEE. Trimming pared 0 bases from V and 1 base from J, leaving 14 bases between.